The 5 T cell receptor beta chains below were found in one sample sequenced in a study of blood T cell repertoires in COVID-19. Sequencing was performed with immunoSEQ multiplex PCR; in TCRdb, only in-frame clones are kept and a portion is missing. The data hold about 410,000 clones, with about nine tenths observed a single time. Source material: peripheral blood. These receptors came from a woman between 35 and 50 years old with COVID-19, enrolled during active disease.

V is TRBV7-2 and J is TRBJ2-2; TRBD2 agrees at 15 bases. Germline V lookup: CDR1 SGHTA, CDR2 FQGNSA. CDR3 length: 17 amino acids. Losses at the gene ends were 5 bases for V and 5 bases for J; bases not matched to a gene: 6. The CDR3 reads CASSPGLAGGLTGELFF. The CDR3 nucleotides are TGTGCCAGCAGCCCCGGACTAGCGGGGGGGCTAACCGGGGAGCTGTTTTTT.

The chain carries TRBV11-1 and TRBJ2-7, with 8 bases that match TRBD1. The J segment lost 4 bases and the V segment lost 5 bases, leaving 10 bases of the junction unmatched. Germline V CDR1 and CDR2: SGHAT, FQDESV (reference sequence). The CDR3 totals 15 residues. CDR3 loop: CASSAPGTGNYEQYF. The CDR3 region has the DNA TGTGCCAGCAGCGCCCCCGGGACAGGCAATTACGAGCAGTACTTC.

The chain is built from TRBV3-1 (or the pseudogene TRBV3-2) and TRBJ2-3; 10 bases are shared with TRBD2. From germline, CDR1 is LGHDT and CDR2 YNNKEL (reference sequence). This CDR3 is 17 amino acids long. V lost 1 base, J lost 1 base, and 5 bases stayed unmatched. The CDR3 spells CASSQGIAGGGTDTQYF. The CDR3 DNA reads TGTGCCAGCAGCCAAGGAATAGCGGGGGGCGGCACAGATACGCAGTATTTT.

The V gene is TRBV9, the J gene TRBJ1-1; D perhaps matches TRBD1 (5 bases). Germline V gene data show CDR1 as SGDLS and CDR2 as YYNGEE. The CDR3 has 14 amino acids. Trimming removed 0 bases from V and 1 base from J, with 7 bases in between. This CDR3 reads CASSVGQQNTEAFF. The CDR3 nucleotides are TGTGCCAGCAGCGTAGGACAGCAGAACACTGAAGCTTTCTTT. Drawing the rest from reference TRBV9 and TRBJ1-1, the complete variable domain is DSGVTQTPKHLITATGQRVTLRCSPRSGDLSVYWYQQSLDQGLQFLIQYYNGEERAKGNILERFSAQQFPDLHSELNLSSLELGDSALYFCASSVGQQNTEAFFGQGTRLTVV.

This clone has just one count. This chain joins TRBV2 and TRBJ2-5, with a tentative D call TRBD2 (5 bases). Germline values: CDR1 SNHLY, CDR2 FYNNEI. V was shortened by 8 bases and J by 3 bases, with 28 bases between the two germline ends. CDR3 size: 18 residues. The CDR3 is CASEGMWGALNPKETQYF. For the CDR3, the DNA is TGTGCCAGCGAGGGTATGTGGGGTGCACTCAACCCGAAAGAGACCCAGTACTTC.